This T cell receptor (beta chain) was identified in a study of regulatory T cells in long-lasting Graves disease. Study-level information: Over 5 years of antithyroid drugs plus positive TSH receptor antibodies defined persistent Graves' disease. The study, taken as a whole, reports: Only a small sample size was used, which may have cut accuracy.

Time point meaning: persistent/refractory GD, antithyroid drugs over 5 years with positive TRAb. PBMC RNA was the source of the TCR library. This clonotype occurred a few times. The antigen is unknown. V was clipped by 3 bases and J by 2 bases, with 13 bases between them. This CDR3 spans 15 amino acids. Germline V CDR1 and CDR2: LNHDA, SQIVND (reference sequence). Assembly of TCR beta libraries relied on iRepertoire HTBI primers together with Arm-PCR of CDR3 regions. Via MiXCR, TCRdb re-called the multiplex PCR reads, giving one row per CDR3 protein. The table lists a few hundred thousand distinct CDR3 sequences, about a quarter of them singletons.

This clonotype was sampled from a female donor with Graves disease. V and J are TRBV19 and TRBJ2-5; tentatively, D is TRBD1 (7 bases). The source was peripheral blood mononuclear cells (PBMCs), collected when the disease was refractory, from a patient treated with antithyroid drugs. The CDR3 DNA is TGTGCCAGTAGTATTCTCAGGGGGAGGCAAGAGACCCAGTACTTC. Protein sequence: CASSILRGRQETQYF.